Each of the 19 T cell receptor beta chains below was sequenced from the same sample in a study of radiation and T cells in renal cell carcinoma. The data were produced by immunoSEQ multiplex PCR, yet TCRdb's version contains in-frame clones alone and is incomplete. The sample has about 91,000 clones, 82% seen once; the top ten hold around 6.3%. This sample's time point: baseline pretreatment blood. The treatment denotes: 15 Gy SBRT to primary tumor, nephrectomy 4 weeks later. Sequences were derived from blood, sampled from a patient whose treatment included radiotherapy and nephrectomy. These receptors all come from a man aged 55-75 years with renal cell carcinoma.

The gene calls are TRBV6-1 and TRBJ2-3; no definite D call. This CDR3 region has 11 residues. Trimming left V 8 bases short and J 4 bases short, with 7 bases between. The germline V gene has CDR1 MNHNS and CDR2 SASEGT. Here the CDR3 DNA reads TGTGCCAGCGGGATCGCAGATACGCAGTATTTT. It codes for CASGIADTQYF.

The table lists this clone with a count of one. This CDR3 reads CASSLYAGGEETQYF. DNA for the CDR3: TGTGCCAGCAGTTTATATGCCGGGGGGGAAGAGACCCAGTACTTC. The chain links TRBV27 to TRBJ2-5, with 8 bases lining up with TRBD2. The CDR3 runs to 15 residues. With 1 base clipped from V and 3 bases from J, the junction kept 4 bases outside the gene matches. Germline values: CDR1 MNHEY, CDR2 SMNVEV (reference sequence).

This chain joins TRBV6-6 and TRBJ2-5, with D possibly matching TRBD1 (5 bases). In germline, CDR1 is MNHNY, CDR2 SVGAGI (reference sequence). The CDR3 spans 16 residues. The V end was cut by 0 bases, the J end by 2 bases, with 13 bases between. This CDR3 is CASSYSLAGLQETQYF. In nucleotides, the CDR3 is TGTGCCAGCAGTTACTCCCTGGCAGGGCTACAAGAGACCCAGTACTTC.

The CDR3 is CASSLELGRYEQYF. CDR3 in DNA: TGCGCCAGCAGCTTGGAGCTGGGCAGGTACGAGCAGTACTTC. V is TRBV5-1 and J is TRBJ2-7; no clear D. V was clipped by 0 bases and J by 4 bases, with 11 bases between them. Germline V gene sequence: CDR1 SGHRS, CDR2 YFSETQ. The length of the CDR3 is 14 residues.

CDR3 coding DNA: TGTGCCAGCAGAAAAGACAGGGGGCGAAACGGGGAGCTGTTTTTT. It yields the protein CASRKDRGRNGELFF. The chain combines TRBV28 with TRBJ2-2; 10 nucleotides match TRBD1. Germline CDR1 MDHEN, CDR2 SYDVKM. Germline trimming cut 6 bases from V and 7 bases from J; bases unmatched to any gene: 8. The CDR3 sequence is 15 residues long.

This rearrangement joins TRBV9 to TRBJ2-3; D not certain. Germline CDR1 and CDR2: SGDLS and YYNGEE. The CDR3 totals 15 residues. V lost 0 bases and J 2 bases, leaving 10 bases between the germline ends. The CDR3 sequence is CASSVALFYTDTQYF. CDR3 DNA sequence: TGTGCCAGCAGCGTAGCCCTCTTTTACACAGATACGCAGTATTTT.

This chain connects TRBV5-1 to TRBJ2-2; no reliable D call. From germline, CDR1 is SGHRS and CDR2 YFSETQ. Trimming cost V 4 bases and J 8 bases, with 21 bases left between them. The length of the CDR3 is 16 residues. In DNA form, the CDR3 reads TGCGCCAGCAGCATCCTCCCGGGCCTTGCCCTGGGGGAGCTGTTTTTT. It codes for CASSILPGLALGELFF.

This clone was counted once. The V call is TRBV28, the J call TRBJ2-4; 9 bases fit TRBD1. Germline values: CDR1 MDHEN, CDR2 SYDVKM. The junction had 10 bases not matched to a gene; V was cut back by 3 bases and J by 7 bases. The length of the CDR3 is 16 residues. CDR3 residues: CASSLGMDRGGNIQYF. The CDR3 nucleotides are TGTGCCAGCAGTTTGGGGATGGACAGGGGAGGGAACATTCAGTACTTC.

The sample holds many counts of this clone. The V call is TRBV27, the J call TRBJ2-7, with D perhaps matching TRBD1 (6 bases). This CDR3 spans 14 amino acids. V was cut by 5 bases and J by 7 bases, with 18 bases left in between. Per the germline V gene, CDR1 is MNHEY and CDR2 is SMNVEV (reference sequence). The CDR3 loop reads CASSGTGPLGEQYF. CDR3 DNA: TGTGCCAGCAGTGGTACAGGGCCCCTAGGAGAGCAGTACTTC.

The CDR3 sequence is CSVTLTAGVSYEQYF. CDR3 nucleotide sequence: TGCAGCGTTACACTTACGGCGGGAGTTTCCTACGAGCAGTACTTC. The chain employs TRBV29-1 and TRBJ2-7; 7 bases fit TRBD2. In germline, CDR1 is SQVTM, CDR2 ANQGSEA. The CDR3 consists of 15 residues. The ends lost 5 bases at V and 1 base at J; junction bases unmatched: 11.

This sequence joins TRBV30 and TRBJ2-7; TRBD2 is a possible D gene (5 bases). The CDR3 is 11 residues long. The ends were cut back, 7 bases at V and 2 bases at J, with 9 bases in the middle. Germline V gene data show CDR1 as GTSNPN and CDR2 as SVGIG (reference sequence). CDR3 residues: CASEAAYEQYF. DNA of the CDR3: TGTGCCTCGGAGGCGGCCTACGAGCAGTACTTC.

The rearrangement uses TRBV5-5 and TRBJ1-2; TRBD1 aligns across 9 bases. Germline trimming cut 4 bases from V and 5 bases from J; bases unmatched to any gene: 12. The germline gives CDR1 SGHKS, CDR2 YYEKEE (reference sequence). This CDR3 comprises 16 residues. As DNA, the CDR3 is TGTGCCAGCAGCGTAGACCCTGGGACAGGGATGTATGGCTACACCTTC. Protein sequence: CASSVDPGTGMYGYTF.

This clone occurred once. Here the CDR3 reads CASSGRKRQGIPNQPQHF. The CDR3 nucleotides read TGTGCCAGCAGTGGGCGTAAGCGACAGGGGATACCCAATCAGCCCCAGCATTTT. The chain uses TRBV6-1 and TRBJ1-5, with 8 nucleotides matching TRBD1. Per germline, CDR1 MNHNS and CDR2 SASEGT. V trimming: 4 bases; J trimming: 3 bases; junction bases outside the gene matches: 14. The CDR3 contains 18 residues.

A few counts support this clone. The chain carries TRBV10-1 and TRBJ2-1, with D perhaps TRBD2 (6 bases). The V end was cut by 5 bases, the J end by 6 bases, with 17 bases between. Germline V gives CDR1 WNHNN, CDR2 SYGVQD (reference sequence). The CDR3 totals 15 residues. CDR3 loop: CASSFGGTAVNEQFF. CDR3 in DNA: TGCGCCAGCAGTTTTGGGGGGACGGCGGTCAATGAGCAGTTCTTC.

The CDR3 DNA reads TGTGCCAGCAGCAATCCCAGGGCCTCTGATATTGCCAACGTCCTGACTTTC. This codes for CASSNPRASDIANVLTF. V gene TRBV21-1 combines with J gene TRBJ2-6; the table's D call, TRBD1, was not checked against the DNA. TRBV21-1 is a pseudogene segment. This CDR3 is 17 amino acids long.

The J gene is TRBJ2-7, the V gene TRBV6-5, with a possible D match to TRBD1 (5 bases). With 2 bases removed from V and 11 bases from J, the gap between germline ends came to 25 bases. This CDR3 has 16 residues. The germline V gene has CDR1 MNHEY and CDR2 SVGAGI. The CDR3 loop is CASSYDRALPHSREYF. The CDR3 DNA reads as TGTGCCAGCAGTTACGACAGAGCCTTACCCCATTCAAGGGAGTACTTC.

The genes are TRBV7-2 and TRBJ1-2, with D unresolved. The CDR3 is 14 residues long. Germline V lookup: CDR1 SGHTA, CDR2 FQGNSA. With 4 bases removed from V and 1 base from J, the gap between germline ends came to 10 bases. CDR3: CASSSPRVNYGYTF. As DNA, the CDR3 is TGTGCCAGCAGCTCCCCCCGGGTTAACTATGGCTACACCTTC.

This clone was found a few times. The chain has TRBV4-1 and TRBJ2-7, with TRBD2 matching 8 bases. Germline V gives CDR1 MGHRA, CDR2 YSYEKL. CDR3 length: 19 residues. V gave up 1 base and J gave up 5 bases; unmatched junction bases: 19. CDR3 in amino acids: CASSQGPLPTGTRSHEQYF. The CDR3 DNA reads TGCGCCAGCAGCCAAGGTCCCCTACCAACCGGGACTAGATCTCACGAGCAGTACTTC.

The J gene is TRBJ2-3, the V gene TRBV4-1, with D tentatively TRBD1 or TRBD2 (7 bases each). Trimming took off 0 bases at V and 3 bases at J, with 19 bases between the two ends. Per germline, CDR1 MGHRA and CDR2 YSYEKL. The CDR3 consists of 18 residues. Here the CDR3 reads CASSQDPAGRGGTDTQYF. The CDR3 bases are TGCGCCAGCAGCCAAGACCCTGCCGGCAGGGGGGGGACAGATACGCAGTATTTT.